One TCR beta chain is described in this entry. The sample belongs to a study of T cells and copy number aberrations in small-cell lung cancer. Libraries were prepared by immunoSEQ multiplex PCR; TCRdb keeps only in-frame clonotypes and omits some of them. The sample lists approximately 6,600 clones; 60% to 80% were seen once. No donor received chemotherapy or radiotherapy before surgery, nor immunotherapy before or after it. All donors were smokers or heavy second-hand smokers. Collected at least 2 cm from the tumor margin, the adjacent lung showed no malignant cells. Sequenced sample: normal tissue next to the tumor. The clonotype comes from an older woman with small cell lung cancer. Some clones in this sample may be carry-over from other donors' samples.

The CDR3 nucleotides read TGCGCCAGCAGCTTGGTTGGGGGTGCGAACACCGGGGAGCTGTTTTTT. Amino acids: CASSLVGGANTGELFF. V and J are TRBV5-1 and TRBJ2-2; D is tentatively TRBD1 or TRBD2 (5 bases each). V dropped 0 bases and J dropped 0 bases, with 9 bases sitting between them. The CDR3 length is 16 residues. Germline loops: CDR1 SGHRS, CDR2 YFSETQ.